This TCR beta chain was documented in a study of beta chain features in type 1 diabetes. Whole-study findings and limits: Still unanswered here is whether HLA type influences TCRB rearrangement. Type 1 diabetes patients showed a moderate but significant shortening of TCRB CDR3s in all four CD4+ subsets.

Expressed TCRB transcripts were sequenced because the entire RNA isolate underwent reverse transcription. Assay used: immunoSEQ multiplex PCR; TCRdb lists only in-frame clones, some missing. This sample has around 150,000 clones, with roughly 9% found just once. The authors sorted CD4+ naive, central memory, regulatory and stem cell-like memory cells via CD45RO/CCR7/CD25/CD127/CD95/CD27. This clone was found a few times. Its antigen is as yet unknown. The sequenced sample consisted of central memory CD4+ T cells from blood. The origin of this receptor is a woman under 40 with type 1 diabetes.

Written as DNA, the CDR3 is TGTGCCAGCAGTCCCCCCGGGACACGGGGATACAATGAGCAGTTCTTC. It is translated as CASSPPGTRGYNEQFF. The rearrangement links TRBV28 to TRBJ2-1, with TRBD1 as a possible D gene (6 bases). The CDR3 runs to 16 residues. Germline V lookup: CDR1 MDHEN, CDR2 SYDVKM. Trimming removed 5 bases from V and 4 bases from J, with 18 bases in between.